These 26 T cell receptor beta chains share one sample of origin, sequenced in a study of T-cell memory formation after mild COVID-19. Each CDR3 protein is one row after TCRdb ran MiXCR on the 5' RACE reads. The sample gives about 49,000 distinct CDR3 sequences, under 7.5% of which show up once; more than 1.2% is in the top ten. The sample comprised PBMCs or a T cell subset sorted from them (not recorded which). Receptor source: a man younger than 35 who had mild COVID-19 (a few samples of this study predate the infection). Cell type and time point are not known.

This clonotype was counted at least ten times. The chain couples TRBV4-3 to TRBJ2-6; 8 positions agree with TRBD1. This CDR3 is 19 amino acids long. Trimming removed 1 base from V and 2 bases from J; junction bases left unmatched: 10. Germline lookup yields CDR1 LGHNA and CDR2 YSLEER. The chain's CDR3 is CASSQGLTGGNAGANVLTF. As DNA, the CDR3 is TGCGCCAGCAGCCAAGGTCTCACAGGGGGAAATGCTGGGGCCAACGTCCTGACTTTC.

This clonotype has more than one count but fewer than ten. V is TRBV9 and J is TRBJ1-2, with TRBD1 identical over 8 bases. Germline CDR1 and CDR2: SGDLS and YYNGEE. The trim removed 0 bases at V and 2 bases at J, leaving 0 bases unmatched. The CDR3 has 14 residues. This CDR3 is CASSVAGGNYGYTF. CDR3 coding DNA: TGTGCCAGCAGCGTAGCAGGGGGCAACTATGGCTACACCTTC.

In its sample, this clonotype was seen a few times. The chain combines TRBV19 with TRBJ2-3, with D uncertain. The CDR3 sequence is 15 residues long. In germline, CDR1 is LNHDA, CDR2 SQIVND (reference sequence). V lost 7 bases, J lost 1 base, and 15 bases lay in between. The CDR3 bases are TGTGCCAGTACCCCGGACGGGCTACGCACAGATACGCAGTATTTT. This encodes CASTPDGLRTDTQYF.

The genes are TRBV7-2 and TRBJ2-3; the match to TRBD2 covers 8 bases. The CDR3 is 16 amino acids. CDR1 is SGHTA, CDR2 FQGNSA, per germline. After removal of 4 bases from V and 3 bases from J, the junction contained 9 bases not matched to a gene. DNA for the CDR3: TGTGCCAGCAGCTCCCAAGCGGGGGCCGGTACAGATACGCAGTATTTT. Translation: CASSSQAGAGTDTQYF. The whole variable domain, remainder taken from reference TRBV7-2 and TRBJ2-3, is GAGVSQSPSNKVTEKGKDVELRCDPISGHTALYWYRQSLGQGLEFLIYFQGNSAPDKSGLPSDRFSAERTGGSVSTLTIQRTQQEDSAVYLCASSSQAGAGTDTQYFGPGTRLTVL.

The sample holds a few counts of this clonotype. The chain joins TRBV27 to TRBJ2-5; tentative D call: TRBD1 (5 bases). The ends were cut back, 5 bases at V and 1 base at J, with 14 bases in the middle. Germline V gene lookup returns CDR1 MNHEY and CDR2 SMNVEV (reference sequence). The CDR3 contains 15 residues. The CDR3 DNA reads as TGTGCCAGCAGTACCAGCCGACAGTCCCAAGAGACCCAGTACTTC. Translation gives CASSTSRQSQETQYF.

The chain recombines TRBV4-3 with TRBJ1-1; D gene ambiguous. Deletions cut 1 base from V and 1 base from J, with 4 bases between. The CDR3 runs 13 residues. Per germline, CDR1 LGHNA and CDR2 YSLEER. The CDR3, as DNA: TGCGCCAGCAGCCAAGGCAGGAACACTGAAGCTTTCTTT. This translates into CASSQGRNTEAFF.

The V gene is TRBV7-2, the J gene TRBJ1-5, with TRBD1 matching 9 bases. Germline-derived CDR1 and CDR2 are SGHTA and FQGNSA. Germline trimming cut 1 base from V and 2 bases from J; bases unmatched to any gene: 6. The CDR3 is 17 residues long. This CDR3 is CASSLEGTGWGNQPQHF. CDR3 nucleotides: TGTGCCAGCAGCTTAGAAGGGACAGGGTGGGGCAATCAGCCCCAGCATTTT.

The chain combines TRBV20-1 with TRBJ1-2, with D unresolved. V lost 0 bases and J lost 12, with 14 bases in between. CDR1 and CDR2 (germline): DFQATT, SNEGSKA (reference sequence). CDR3 length equals 12 residues. CDR3 bases: TGCAGTGCTAGAGATTTAATGGTCTCGGACACCTTC. Amino acids: CSARDLMVSDTF.

V is TRBV12-3 or TRBV12-4 and J is TRBJ2-1; D is unclear. The CDR3 has 13 amino acids. The ends were cut back, 5 bases at V and 6 bases at J, with 11 bases in the middle. The CDR3: CASSPTMGNEQFF. CDR3 in DNA: TGTGCCAGCAGTCCCACTATGGGCAATGAGCAGTTCTTC.

This clonotype was seen a handful of times. The chain employs TRBV15 and TRBJ2-1; D unclear. Trimming shortened V by 2 bases and J by 7 bases, and 6 bases separated the two germline ends. CDR3 length: 12 amino acids. The germline CDR1 and CDR2 sequences are LNHNV and YYDKDF (reference sequence). This chain's CDR3 is CATSRSSNEQFF. CDR3 in DNA: TGTGCCACCAGCAGATCCAGTAATGAGCAGTTCTTC.

This clonotype has just a few counts. The rearrangement links TRBV4-3 to TRBJ2-2; TRBD2 matches 10 bases. CDR3 length: 16 amino acids. V gave up 2 bases and J gave up 3 bases; unmatched junction bases: 3. CDR1 is LGHNA and CDR2 is YSLEER in the germline V gene. The chain's CDR3 is CASSQILAGDTGELFF. The CDR3 DNA sequence: TGCGCCAGCAGCCAAATCCTAGCGGGGGACACCGGGGAGCTGTTTTTT.

This clonotype was seen a few times. J is TRBJ2-7 and V is TRBV19; TRBD1 aligns across 9 bases. Germline CDR1 and CDR2: LNHDA and SQIVND (reference sequence). The CDR3 is made up of 15 amino acids. Trimming removed 5 bases from V and 4 bases from J; junction bases left unmatched: 9. The CDR3, as DNA: TGTGCCAGTAGTGCCCGGGACAGGGACCCTTACGAGCAGTACTTC. Protein: CASSARDRDPYEQYF.

The table lists this clonotype with a few counts. V gene TRBV14 combines with J gene TRBJ2-5; unclear D gene. From germline, CDR1 is SGHDN and CDR2 FVKESK. Trimming took 0 bases from V and 8 from J, leaving 7 bases between them. CDR3 length: 12 residues. As DNA, the CDR3 is TGTGCCAGCAGCCAAGACTGGGCTACCCAGTACTTC. Translation gives CASSQDWATQYF.

Only a few counts were recorded for this clonotype. The CDR3 here is CASSHASRGAAEAFF. The CDR3 DNA reads as TGTGCCAGCAGCCACGCTTCAAGGGGTGCGGCTGAAGCTTTCTTT. The rearrangement uses TRBV3-1 and TRBJ1-1; D might be TRBD1 (5 bases). V shed 3 bases and J shed 6 bases, with 17 bases lying between them. This CDR3 spans 15 amino acids. The germline V gene encodes CDR1 LGHDT and CDR2 YNNKEL (reference sequence).

The chain is built from TRBV11-2 and TRBJ2-5; no reliable D call. The CDR3 covers 11 residues. Per germline, CDR1 SGHAT and CDR2 FQNNGV. V shed 3 bases and J shed 5 bases, with 4 bases lying between them. The CDR3 DNA reads as TGTGCCAGCAGCTTTACGGAGACCCAGTACTTC. As protein: CASSFTETQYF.

This clonotype was counted between two and nine times. The chain employs TRBV7-8 and TRBJ1-5; no reliable D call. Germline V lookup: CDR1 SGHVS, CDR2 FQNEAQ. This CDR3 contains 16 residues. Trimming left V 8 bases short and J 5 bases short, with 22 bases between. CDR3 coding DNA: TGTGCCAGCGGGTTGGGAAATGGGCTCATAGATCAGCCCCAGCATTTT. Translating it yields CASGLGNGLIDQPQHF.

This clonotype was seen ten or more times. This chain links TRBV7-2 with TRBJ2-3; D remains ambiguous. The CDR3 has 15 amino acids. The V gene's germline CDR1 is SGHTA and CDR2 FQGNSA. Trimming pared 4 bases from V and 2 bases from J, leaving 13 bases between. This CDR3 reads CASSSLFYFTDTQYF. In nucleotides, the CDR3 is TGTGCCAGCAGCTCCCTTTTTTACTTCACAGATACGCAGTATTTT.

This clonotype has a handful of counts. The gene calls are TRBV15 and TRBJ2-4; no clear D gene. Germline values: CDR1 LNHNV, CDR2 YYDKDF (reference sequence). The CDR3 extends over 15 amino acids. V was clipped by 3 bases and J by 0 bases, with 9 bases between them. The CDR3 DNA reads TGTGCCACCAGCAGGGCTGGCGGAGCCAAAAACATTCAGTACTTC. It is translated as CATSRAGGAKNIQYF. The whole variable domain, filled in from reference TRBV15 and TRBJ2-4, reads DAMVIQNPRYQVTQFGKPVTLSCSQTLNHNVMYWYQQKSSQAPKLLFHYYDKDFNNEADTPDNFQSRRPNTSFCFLDIRSPGLGDTAMYLCATSRAGGAKNIQYFGAGTRLSVL.

The chain employs TRBV7-2 and TRBJ2-5; 8 bases fit TRBD1. The CDR3 has 14 amino acids. J was trimmed by 3 bases and V by 5 bases; bases with no gene match: 5. The germline V gene encodes CDR1 SGHTA and CDR2 FQGNSA. CDR3 coding DNA: TGTGCCAGCAGCGCCGGGGACAGGAAAGAGACCCAGTACTTC. It specifies CASSAGDRKETQYF.

A few counts support this clonotype. The V gene is TRBV6-2 or TRBV6-3, the J gene TRBJ2-5; unclear D gene. V dropped 5 bases and J dropped 4 bases, with 8 bases sitting between them. This CDR3 region has 12 residues. The germline gives CDR1 MNHEY, CDR2 SVGEGT. The CDR3 region has the DNA TGTGCCAGCAGTGGGTTGGGAGAGACCCAGTACTTC. Translating it yields CASSGLGETQYF.

The chain's CDR3 is CASSLFPSMNTEAFF. The CDR3 DNA reads TGTGCCAGCAGCTTATTTCCATCCATGAACACTGAAGCTTTCTTT. The chain uses TRBV7-2 and TRBJ1-1; D uncertain. The CDR3 contains 15 residues. Germline V gives CDR1 SGHTA, CDR2 FQGNSA. Trimming cost V 2 bases and J 0 bases, with 10 bases left between them.

The rearrangement joins TRBV6-1 to TRBJ1-6, with 8 bases aligning to TRBD1. Trimming took 4 bases from V and 7 from J; bases not matched to a gene: 6. CDR3 size: 15 residues. Germline CDR1 reads MNHNS; CDR2 reads SASEGT. CDR3 in amino acids: CASSVTGGWNSPLHF. CDR3 sequence (DNA): TGTGCCAGCAGTGTCACAGGGGGTTGGAATTCACCCCTCCACTTT.

This clonotype was counted many times. The V gene is TRBV10-3, the J gene TRBJ2-3, with TRBD1 matching over 9 bases. J was trimmed by 2 bases and V by 6 bases; bases with no gene match: 3. The CDR3 extends over 14 amino acids. Germline-derived CDR1 and CDR2 are ENHRY and SYGVKD. Written as DNA, the CDR3 is TGTGCCATCAGGACAGGGGGGAACACAGATACGCAGTATTTT. Its protein is CAIRTGGNTDTQYF.

This clonotype occurred many times. The genes are TRBV5-1 and TRBJ2-1, with 8 positions matching TRBD1. V dropped 4 bases and J dropped 6; count of bases not matched to a gene: 9. This CDR3 contains 15 residues. The V gene's germline CDR1 is SGHRS and CDR2 YFSETQ. The chain's CDR3 is CASSPQGVTGNEQFF. As DNA, the CDR3 is TGCGCCAGCAGCCCACAGGGGGTTACAGGCAATGAGCAGTTCTTC.

This clonotype was detected ten times or more. This chain uses TRBV9 with TRBJ2-5; the match to TRBD2 covers 13 bases. Germline CDR1 reads SGDLS; CDR2 reads YYNGEE. The CDR3 extends over 15 amino acids. Trimming at V came to 2 bases and at J to 3 bases, leaving 1 base not matched to a gene. The CDR3 coding sequence is TGTGCCAGCAGCGTTACTAGCGGGGGGGAAGAGACCCAGTACTTC. Translating it yields CASSVTSGGEETQYF.

This clonotype was seen a handful of times. The J gene is TRBJ1-1, the V gene TRBV3-1, with 7 bases identical to TRBD1. This CDR3 contains 14 residues. Germline lookup yields CDR1 LGHDT and CDR2 YNNKEL (reference sequence). V shed 4 bases and J 5 bases; nucleotides not matched to a gene: 7. The CDR3 here is CASSRGQAQTEAFF. The CDR3 DNA follows: TGTGCCAGCAGCCGCGGACAGGCCCAGACTGAAGCTTTCTTT.